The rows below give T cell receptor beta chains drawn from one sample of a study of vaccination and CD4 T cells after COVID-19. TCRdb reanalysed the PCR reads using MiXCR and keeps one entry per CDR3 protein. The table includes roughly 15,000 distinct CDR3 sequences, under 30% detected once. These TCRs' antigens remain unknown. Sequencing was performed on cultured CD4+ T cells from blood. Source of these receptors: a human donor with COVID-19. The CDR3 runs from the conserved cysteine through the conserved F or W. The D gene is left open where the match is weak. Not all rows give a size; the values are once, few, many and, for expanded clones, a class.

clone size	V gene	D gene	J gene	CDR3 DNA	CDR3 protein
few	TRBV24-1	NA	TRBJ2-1	TGTGCCACCAGTGACCTTATGGATGAGCAGTTCTTC	CATSDLMDEQFF
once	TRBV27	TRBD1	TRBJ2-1	TGTGCCAGCAGGGTGGGACAGGGGCTAAACAATGAGCAGTTCTTC	CASRVGQGLNNEQFF
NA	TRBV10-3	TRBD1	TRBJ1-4	TGTGCCATCAGTGAGGGACAGGGGATGAGTGAAAAACTGTTTTTT	CAISEGQGMSEKLFF
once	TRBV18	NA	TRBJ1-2	TGTGCCAGCTCACCAAACCAAGGTCGACAGTTTACCCATGGCTACACCTTC	CASSPNQGRQFTHGYTF
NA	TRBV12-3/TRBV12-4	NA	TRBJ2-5	TGTGCCAGCAATCAGGACAGCCTTCGTGAGACCCAGTACTTC	CASNQDSLRETQYF
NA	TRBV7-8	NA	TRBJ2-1	TGTGCCAGCAGCTTAGTAACGAGGGTCAATGAGCAGTTCTTC	CASSLVTRVNEQFF
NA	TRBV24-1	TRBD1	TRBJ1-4	TGTGCCACCAGTGAAGCGACAGACCAGGGGGGCAGTAATGAAAAACTGTTTTTT	CATSEATDQGGSNEKLFF
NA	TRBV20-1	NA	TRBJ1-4	TGCAGTGCTACCCGACGGAGCGAAGAGCTGTTTTTT	CSATRRSEELFF
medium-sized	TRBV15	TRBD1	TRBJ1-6	TGTGCCACCAGCGCGGACAGGGGTAATTCACCCCTCCACTTT	CATSADRGNSPLHF
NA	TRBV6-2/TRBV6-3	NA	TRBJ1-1	TGTGCCAGCAGCCCGGCCTTGTCAGAGAACACTGAAGCTTTCTTT	CASSPALSENTEAFF
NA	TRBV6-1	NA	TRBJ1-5	TGTGCCAGCAGCCAGGGTGTGGGCTGGGGCAATCAGCCCCAGCATTTT	CASSQGVGWGNQPQHF
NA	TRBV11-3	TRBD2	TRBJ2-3	TGTGCCAGCAGCCTTTCCCGGGGGGGCCCGGATACGCAGTATTTT	CASSLSRGGPDTQYF
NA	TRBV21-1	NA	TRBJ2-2	TGTGCCAGCAGCAAAGTGTCAGGAACAGTCGGTGGGGAGCTGTTTTTT	CASSKVSGTVGGELFF
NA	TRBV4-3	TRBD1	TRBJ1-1	TGCGCCAGCAGCCAAGATCATCAGGGGGACACTGAAGCTTTCTTT	CASSQDHQGDTEAFF
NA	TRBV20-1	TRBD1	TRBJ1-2	TGCAGTGCTAGTCCGGGACAGGGGGTCGGCTACACCTTC	CSASPGQGVGYTF
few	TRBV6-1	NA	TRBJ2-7	TGTGCCAGCCAGATAAATCGGGGCCAATACGAGCAGTACTTC	CASQINRGQYEQYF
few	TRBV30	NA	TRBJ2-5	TGTGCCTGGAAACTACCGGGGGCCGAGACCCAGTACTTC	CAWKLPGAETQYF
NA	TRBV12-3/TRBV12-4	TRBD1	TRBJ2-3	TGTGCCAGCAGACCTGGACAGGGGTGGGATACGCAGTATTTT	CASRPGQGWDTQYF
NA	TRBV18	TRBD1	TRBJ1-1	TGTGCCAGCTCACCACCTTTTCTCCAGGGGGCAACTGAAGCTTTCTTT	CASSPPFLQGATEAFF
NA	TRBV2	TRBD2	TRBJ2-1	TGTGCCAGCAGGACGAGCGGGGGGTCCAATGAGCAGTTCTTC	CASRTSGGSNEQFF
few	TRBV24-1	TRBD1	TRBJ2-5	TGTGCCACCAGTGAATCCGGGACAGGTATAGAGACCCAGTACTTC	CATSESGTGIETQYF
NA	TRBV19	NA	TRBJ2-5	TGTGCCAGTAGTATACCCGGCCGCCAAGAGACCCAGTACTTC	CASSIPGRQETQYF
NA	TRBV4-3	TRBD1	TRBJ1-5	TGCGCCAGCAGCCGGACCTTGGGACAGTATAGCAATCAGCCCCAGCATTTT	CASSRTLGQYSNQPQHF
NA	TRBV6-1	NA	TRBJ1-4	TGTGCCAGCAGTAGACCCCAGGGCGCAACTAATGAAAAACTGTTTTTT	CASSRPQGATNEKLFF
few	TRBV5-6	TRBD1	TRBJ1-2	TGTGCCAGCAGCTTGGTTGGACAGGGAAGAGACTATGGCTACACCTTC	CASSLVGQGRDYGYTF
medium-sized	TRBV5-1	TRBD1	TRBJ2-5	TGCGCCAGCAGCACCTTGACAGGGACGTTCCAAGAGACCCAGTACTTC	CASSTLTGTFQETQYF
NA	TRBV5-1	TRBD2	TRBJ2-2	TGCGCCAGCAGCTTGAAGACTAGCGGTTCCGGGGAGCTGTTTTTT	CASSLKTSGSGELFF
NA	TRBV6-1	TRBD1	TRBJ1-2	TGTGCCAGCGCAAGGACAGGGAGTGATGGCTACACCTTC	CASARTGSDGYTF
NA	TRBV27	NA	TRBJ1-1	TGTGCCAGCAGTTTCTCTCGCATGAACACTGAAGCTTTCTTT	CASSFSRMNTEAFF
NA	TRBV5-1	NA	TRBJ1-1	TGCGCCAGCAGCTTGCTTTCGCAGATGGTAGCTTTCTTT	CASSLLSQMVAFF
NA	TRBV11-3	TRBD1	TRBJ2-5	TGTGCCAGCAGCTCCTCCAGGGGGCAGGAGACCCAGTACTTC	CASSSSRGQETQYF
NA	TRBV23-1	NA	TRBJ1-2	TGCGCCAGCAGTCACCAGGCATGGGCAGACTATGGCTACACCTTC	CASSHQAWADYGYTF
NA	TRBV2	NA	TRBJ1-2	TGTGCCAGCAGCGGTGATACAGGGATCTATGGCTACACCTTC	CASSGDTGIYGYTF
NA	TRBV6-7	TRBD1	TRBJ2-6	TGTGCCAGAAAAACAGGGGACTCTGGGGCCAACGTCCTGACTTTC	CARKTGDSGANVLTF
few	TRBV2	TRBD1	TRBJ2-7	TGTGCCAGCAGCCCGGGACAGGGTAGTGAGCAGTACTTC	CASSPGQGSEQYF
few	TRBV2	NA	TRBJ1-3	TGTGCCAGCAGTGATGTACAGGCCTCTGGAAACACCATATATTTT	CASSDVQASGNTIYF